This TCR beta chain comes out of a study of control samples from healthy donors and cancer patients. The assay was immunoSEQ multiplex PCR, and TCRdb's table has in-frame clones only and misses some. The sample has some 87,000 clones; 75% to 95% are singletons. CDR1 and CDR2 from the germline V gene are SGHTA and FQGNSA. Unmatched junction bases numbered 8, after V lost 5 bases and J lost 2 bases. CDR3 size: 18 residues. The sample taken for sequencing was blood. The TCR was taken from a man aged 25 to 45 in good health. This sequence joins TRBV7-2 and TRBJ2-6; TRBD2 matches at 11 bases. The CDR3: CASSTSLAGVTGANVLTF. CDR3 in DNA: TGTGCCAGCAGCACGTCACTAGCGGGAGTCACTGGGGCCAACGTCCTGACTTTC.